The 20 T cell receptor beta chains reported below all come from one sample, sequenced in a study of blood T cell repertoires in COVID-19. Sequenced by immunoSEQ multiplex PCR; TCRdb stores in-frame clones only, minus some. Of more than 200,000 clones in the sample, 70% to 90% were seen once. Specimen: peripheral blood. These TCRs come from a young man with active or convalescent COVID-19.

This clone has just a few counts. This chain links TRBV6-6 with TRBJ1-5; a weak D match, TRBD1 (5 bases). The germline V gene has CDR1 MNHNY and CDR2 SVGAGI (reference sequence). CDR3 size: 16 residues. V lost 0 bases and J 6 bases, leaving 15 bases between the germline ends. In nucleotides, the CDR3 is TGTGCCAGCAGTTACTCTAGCGGGGTAGGGGCTCAGCCCCAGCATTTT. It is translated as CASSYSSGVGAQPQHF.

The chain employs TRBV9 and TRBJ2-1, with 16 nucleotides matching TRBD2. CDR3 size: 19 residues. Germline V gives CDR1 SGDLS, CDR2 YYNGEE. The ends lost 4 bases at V and 0 bases at J; junction bases unmatched: 7. The CDR3 DNA is TGTGCCAGCAGCCCGTTAGGGACTAGCGGGAGGGCCTCCTACAATGAGCAGTTCTTC. Its protein product is CASSPLGTSGRASYNEQFF. The variable domain in full, with the rest retrieved from reference TRBV9 and TRBJ2-1, is DSGVTQTPKHLITATGQRVTLRCSPRSGDLSVYWYQQSLDQGLQFLIQYYNGEERAKGNILERFSAQQFPDLHSELNLSSLELGDSALYFCASSPLGTSGRASYNEQFFGPGTRLTVL.

This rearrangement joins TRBV25-1 to TRBJ2-7, with D unclear. The germline V and J ends were trimmed by 0 bases and 4 bases, with 10 bases remaining between them. Germline V lookup: CDR1 MGHDK, CDR2 SYGVNS. The CDR3 sequence is 14 residues long. Here the CDR3 reads CASSEYDPTYEQYF. Here the CDR3 DNA reads TGTGCCAGCAGTGAATACGACCCGACATACGAGCAGTACTTC.

The chain employs TRBV7-3 and TRBJ2-2, with 10 bases fitting TRBD2. Germline CDR1 reads SGHTA; CDR2 reads FQGTGA. After removal of 0 bases from V and 3 bases from J, the junction contained 4 bases not matched to a gene. The CDR3 extends over 17 amino acids. This CDR3 reads CASSLTSLAGDTGELFF. The DNA for the CDR3 is TGTGCCAGCAGCTTAACGTCGCTAGCGGGAGACACCGGGGAGCTGTTTTTT.

The chain is built from TRBV13 and TRBJ2-7; 11 bases line up with TRBD2. CDR1 and CDR2 (germline): PRHDT, FYEKMQ (reference sequence). With V trimmed by 0 bases and J by 3 bases, 4 bases remained unmatched. This CDR3 is 16 amino acids long. The CDR3, as DNA: TGTGCCAGCAGCTTAGGGCTCGGACTAGCGGGCTACGAGCAGTACTTC. It translates to CASSLGLGLAGYEQYF.

Of note for this clone: One end of the junction does not line up with germline, which may come from a read error. The chain couples TRBV7-7 to TRBJ2-1; D not resolved. This CDR3 is 14 amino acids long. CDR1 is SSHAT, CDR2 FNYEAQ, per germline (reference sequence). The CDR3 bases are TGTGCTAGCAGCTTATCGGGTACCTACAATGAGCAGTTCTTC. This encodes CASSLSGTYNEQFF.

V gene TRBV9 combines with J gene TRBJ1-1; D is possibly TRBD1 (5 bases). The germline gives CDR1 SGDLS, CDR2 YYNGEE. V was trimmed by 0 bases and J by 1 base, leaving 22 bases between them. The length of the CDR3 is 19 residues. The CDR3 DNA is TGTGCCAGCAGCGTAGGTTTCGGGCAGGGATTAAGTCAGAACACTGAAGCTTTCTTT. Its protein product is CASSVGFGQGLSQNTEAFF. Full variable domain (missing parts from reference TRBV9 and TRBJ1-1): DSGVTQTPKHLITATGQRVTLRCSPRSGDLSVYWYQQSLDQGLQFLIQYYNGEERAKGNILERFSAQQFPDLHSELNLSSLELGDSALYFCASSVGFGQGLSQNTEAFFGQGTRLTVV.

The rearrangement links TRBV11-2 to TRBJ1-6, with D maybe TRBD1 (6 bases). This CDR3 has 19 amino acids. Between the trimmed V and J ends, which lost 6 bases and 0 bases, there was a span of 21 bases. The germline gives CDR1 SGHAT, CDR2 FQNNGV. In DNA, the CDR3 is TGTGCCAGCAGACGTGGACAGCTAAAATCTTACTCCTATAATTCACCCCTCCACTTT. This encodes CASRRGQLKSYSYNSPLHF.

CDR3 in DNA: TGTGCCAGCAGCTCGATTGGAGCGGGGATGCACACAGATACGCAGTATTTT. This gives the protein CASSSIGAGMHTDTQYF. The chain links TRBV11-2 to TRBJ2-3, with 7 bases matching TRBD2. V was clipped by 4 bases and J by 2 bases; unmatched bases: 12. CDR3 length: 17 residues. Looked up from germline, CDR1 is SGHAT and CDR2 is FQNNGV.

The count of this clone is one. This rearrangement joins TRBV27 to TRBJ2-1; 13 nucleotides match TRBD2. J lost 6 bases, V lost 5 bases, and 7 bases had no gene match. The germline V gene has CDR1 MNHEY and CDR2 SMNVEV (reference sequence). The length of the CDR3 is 16 residues. The CDR3, as DNA: TGTGCCAGCAGTCCTCGACTAGCGGGAGGACTCAATGAGCAGTTCTTC. Protein: CASSPRLAGGLNEQFF.

The chain has TRBV5-8 and TRBJ1-5; D is ambiguous. Germline-derived CDR1 and CDR2 are SGHTS and YDEGEE. This CDR3 is built from 16 residues. V dropped 0 bases and J dropped 0 bases, with 10 bases sitting between them. CDR3 in DNA: TGTGCCAGCAGCTTGGTCCGGGGTTATAGCAATCAGCCCCAGCATTTT. It yields the protein CASSLVRGYSNQPQHF.

The rearrangement uses TRBV2 and TRBJ2-1; tentative D call: TRBD2 (6 bases). The CDR3 covers 15 residues. V was clipped by 10 bases and J by 8 bases, with 24 bases between them. The germline V gene has CDR1 SNHLY and CDR2 FYNNEI. The CDR3 reads CAIPFTRLGGDEQFF. The CDR3 bases are TGTGCCATCCCCTTTACGAGACTAGGAGGCGATGAGCAGTTCTTC.

The chain combines TRBV27 with TRBJ1-3; D remains ambiguous. Trimming took 5 bases from V and 0 from J, leaving 8 bases between them. CDR3 size: 14 residues. CDR1 MNHEY and CDR2 SMNVEV come from the germline V gene (reference sequence). The CDR3 loop reads CASSNLGSGNTIYF. CDR3 coding DNA: TGTGCCAGCAGTAACCTAGGCTCTGGAAACACCATATATTTT.

This chain links TRBV24-1 with TRBJ2-3; a weak D match, TRBD1 (5 bases). The CDR3 loop spans 13 amino acids. Germline V gives CDR1 KGHDR, CDR2 SFDVKD. V lost 7 bases to trimming and J lost 2 bases, with 9 bases between them. The CDR3 here is CATRQEITDTQYF. In DNA, the CDR3 is TGTGCCACCAGACAGGAAATCACAGATACGCAGTATTTT.

The chain combines TRBV14 with TRBJ2-1, with TRBD2 as a possible D gene (5 bases). From germline, CDR1 is SGHDN and CDR2 FVKESK. The V gene lost 3 bases and the J gene lost 2 bases, with 14 bases spanning the gap. This CDR3 spans 16 amino acids. The chain's CDR3 is CASSHRHGVTYNEQFF. For the CDR3, the DNA is TGTGCCAGCAGCCATCGACACGGGGTGACCTACAATGAGCAGTTCTTC.

This clone was found once. This chain links TRBV19 with TRBJ1-5; TRBD1 aligns across 7 bases. Germline V gene lookup returns CDR1 LNHDA and CDR2 SQIVND (reference sequence). J gave up 3 bases and V 5 bases, and 10 bases lay outside the gene matches. The CDR3 runs to 16 residues. Here the CDR3 reads CASSAYTGQLNQPQHF. In DNA form, the CDR3 reads TGTGCCAGTAGTGCTTACACGGGACAGCTCAATCAGCCCCAGCATTTT.

The chain uses TRBV27 and TRBJ2-7, with 10 bases lining up with TRBD2. Germline CDR1 reads MNHEY; CDR2 reads SMNVEV (reference sequence). CDR3 size: 16 residues. Trimming cost V 5 bases and J 6 bases; bases outside gene matches: 13. This chain's CDR3 is CASSLLLAGGSVEQYF. CDR3 nucleotide sequence: TGTGCCAGCAGTCTCCTCTTAGCGGGAGGATCCGTCGAGCAGTACTTC.

This clone was observed a few times. This sequence joins TRBV2 and TRBJ2-1; 7 positions agree with TRBD2. CDR1 is SNHLY and CDR2 is FYNNEI in the germline V gene. V was clipped by 8 bases and J by 1 base; unmatched bases: 8. CDR3 size: 15 residues. The CDR3 loop reads CASVAAGESYNEQFF. Here the CDR3 DNA reads TGTGCCAGCGTCGCGGCGGGAGAGTCCTACAATGAGCAGTTCTTC.

This chain uses TRBV28 with TRBJ2-7; 9 bases map to TRBD1. The germline gives CDR1 MDHEN, CDR2 SYDVKM. V shed 5 bases and J 3 bases; nucleotides not matched to a gene: 8. This CDR3 region has 15 residues. The CDR3 DNA reads TGTGCCAGCAGTCCCGGGGGGACAGGGTTCTACGAGCAGTACTTC. It encodes CASSPGGTGFYEQYF.

This chain uses TRBV6-5 with TRBJ1-2; TRBD1 is a possible D gene (6 bases). The germline V gene has CDR1 MNHEY and CDR2 SVGAGI. Trimming took off 1 base at V and 4 bases at J, with 16 bases between the two ends. The CDR3 loop spans 16 amino acids. CDR3: CASSYLLPQGPYGYTF. The DNA of the CDR3 is TGTGCCAGCAGTTACTTACTACCACAGGGCCCCTATGGCTACACCTTC.